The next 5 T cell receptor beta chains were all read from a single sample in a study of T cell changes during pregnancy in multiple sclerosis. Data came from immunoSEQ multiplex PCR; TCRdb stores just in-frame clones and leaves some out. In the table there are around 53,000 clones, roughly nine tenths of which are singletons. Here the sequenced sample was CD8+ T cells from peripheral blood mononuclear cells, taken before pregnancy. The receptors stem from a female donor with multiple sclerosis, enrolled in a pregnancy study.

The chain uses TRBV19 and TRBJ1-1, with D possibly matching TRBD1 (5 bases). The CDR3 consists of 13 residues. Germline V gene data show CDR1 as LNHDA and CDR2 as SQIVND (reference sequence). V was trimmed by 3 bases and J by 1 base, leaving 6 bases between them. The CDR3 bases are TGTGCCAGTAGTATCGGACAGAACACTGAAGCTTTCTTT. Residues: CASSIGQNTEAFF.

The chain's CDR3 is CSVPDGGEQYF. CDR3 DNA sequence: TGCAGCGTCCCGGACGGGGGAGAGCAGTACTTC. The rearrangement uses TRBV29-1 and TRBJ2-7, with TRBD2 as a possible D gene (6 bases). This CDR3 is 11 amino acids long. V lost 6 bases, J lost 7 bases, and 13 bases lay in between. The germline gives CDR1 SQVTM, CDR2 ANQGSEA.

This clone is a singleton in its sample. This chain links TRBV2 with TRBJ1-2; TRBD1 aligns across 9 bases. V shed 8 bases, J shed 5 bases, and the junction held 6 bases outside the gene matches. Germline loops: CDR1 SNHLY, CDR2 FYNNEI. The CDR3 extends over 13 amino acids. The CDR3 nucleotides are TGTGCCAGCTTTGGGACAGGGAAATATGGCTACACCTTC. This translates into CASFGTGKYGYTF.

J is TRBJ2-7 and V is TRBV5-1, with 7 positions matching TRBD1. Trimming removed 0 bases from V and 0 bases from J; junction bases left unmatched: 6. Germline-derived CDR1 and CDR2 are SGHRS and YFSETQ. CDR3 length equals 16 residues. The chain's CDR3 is CASSLGVGGVSYEQYF. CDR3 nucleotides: TGCGCCAGCAGCTTGGGGGTAGGGGGCGTCTCCTACGAGCAGTACTTC.

For the CDR3, the DNA is TGTGCCAGCAGCTTAGCCACGACAGGGAGCTGGATGAACACTGAAGCTTTCTTT. Protein: CASSLATTGSWMNTEAFF. V usage is TRBV7-9 and J usage is TRBJ1-1, with TRBD1 matching over 7 bases. V dropped 0 bases and J dropped 0; count of bases not matched to a gene: 10. Germline V gives CDR1 SEHNR, CDR2 FQNEAQ (reference sequence). CDR3 size: 18 residues.